This section outlines one TCR beta chain sequence together with its context. Its specificity is not known. This specimen comes from a study of shared clonotypes between healthy human individuals. This CDR3 comprises 18 residues. Germline loops: CDR1 SNHLY, CDR2 FYNNEI. J lost 8 bases, V lost 4 bases, and 16 bases had no gene match. As originally analysed: Junction-only sequences without quality scores came from ImmunoSEQ, so filtering differed. TCRdb's table, derived via immunoSEQ multiplex PCR, lists solely in-frame clones and lacks some. V and J calls and clone size are those listed in that table; D and trimming were worked out from the DNA. The table has millions of clones, 90% to 95% seen once; the top ten hold 0.13%. Study-level points and caveats: Sorted-subset sequencing, rarefaction showed, was incomplete despite large depth.

The sequenced sample consisted of naive CD4+ T cells sorted from blood. The subset is: CD45RA+ positively selected. The chain has TRBV2 and TRBJ2-1, with TRBD2 matching 11 bases. The receptor's source is a man aged 18 to 29 in good health. The CDR3 DNA reads TGTGCCAGCAGTGTCCCAGTCCTCCTAGCGGGAGGTACCGATGAGCAGTTCTTC. This encodes CASSVPVLLAGGTDEQFF.